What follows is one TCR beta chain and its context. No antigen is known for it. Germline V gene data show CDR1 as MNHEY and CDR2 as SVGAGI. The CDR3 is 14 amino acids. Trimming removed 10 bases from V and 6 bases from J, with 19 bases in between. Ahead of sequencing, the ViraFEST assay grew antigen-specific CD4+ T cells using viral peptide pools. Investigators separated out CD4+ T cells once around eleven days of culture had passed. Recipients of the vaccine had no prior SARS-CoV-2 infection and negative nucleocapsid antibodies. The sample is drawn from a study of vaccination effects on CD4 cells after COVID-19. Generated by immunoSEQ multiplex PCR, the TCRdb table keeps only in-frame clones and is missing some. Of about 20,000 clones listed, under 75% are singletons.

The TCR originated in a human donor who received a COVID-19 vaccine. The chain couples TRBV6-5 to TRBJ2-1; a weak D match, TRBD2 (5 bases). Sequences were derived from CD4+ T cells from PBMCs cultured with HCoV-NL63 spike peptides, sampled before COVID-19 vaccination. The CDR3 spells CATENSGITNEQFF. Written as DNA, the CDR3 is TGTGCCACCGAAAATTCCGGGATCACCAATGAGCAGTTCTTC.